Presented here are 8 T cell receptor beta chains from one specimen sequenced in a study of CD8+ T cells in alopecia areata. RNA, once extracted, was reverse transcribed into cDNA for use as the sequencing template. Libraries were prepared by immunoSEQ multiplex PCR; TCRdb keeps only in-frame clonotypes and omits some of them. The repertoire holds around 250,000 clones, roughly two thirds seen once, with around 1.2% in the top ten. Here the sequenced sample was CD4+ T cells sorted from blood, taken at week 0. These receptors were obtained from a human donor with alopecia areata.

This clone was recorded a few times. The chain joins TRBV2 to TRBJ2-7, with D possibly called TRBD1 or TRBD2 (5 bases each). Germline CDR1 is SNHLY and CDR2 is FYNNEI. The ends were cut back, 2 bases at V and 9 bases at J, with 8 bases in the middle. The CDR3 consists of 11 residues. The CDR3: CASSERGVQYF. Written as DNA, the CDR3 is TGTGCCAGCAGTGAAAGGGGAGTGCAGTACTTC.

This clone was recorded only once. The genes are TRBV11-3 and TRBJ2-5, with TRBD1 identical over 9 bases. This CDR3 is built from 15 residues. The trim removed 5 bases at V and 5 bases at J, leaving 9 bases unmatched. In germline, CDR1 is SGHNT, CDR2 YENEEA. In nucleotides, the CDR3 is TGTGCCAGCAGCAGATCGGGACAGGGAGCCGAGACCCAGTACTTC. Residues: CASSRSGQGAETQYF.

Remarks on this clone: At the DNA level, this CDR3 is encoded by other sequences in the same sample as well. The chain uses TRBV5-1 and TRBJ1-1; no reliable D call. Germline loops: CDR1 SGHRS, CDR2 YFSETQ. V was clipped by 0 bases and J by 0 bases, with 3 bases between them. The CDR3 covers 13 residues. CDR3 coding DNA: TGCGCCAGCAGCTTGGTTCTGAACACTGAAGCTTTCTTT. Protein product: CASSLVLNTEAFF.

V and J are TRBV7-9 and TRBJ1-3, with D unresolved. The CDR3 has 13 residues. V lost 2 bases, J lost 0 bases, and 2 bases lay in between. Germline CDR1 is SEHNR and CDR2 is FQNEAQ (reference sequence). CDR3 in amino acids: CASSLRSGNTIYF. The CDR3 bases are TGTGCCAGCAGCTTACGCTCTGGAAACACCATATATTTT.

This chain joins TRBV30 and TRBJ1-2; D not resolved. CDR1 and CDR2 from the germline V gene are GTSNPN and SVGIG (reference sequence). V lost 0 bases and J 4 bases, leaving 9 bases between the germline ends. The CDR3 extends over 13 amino acids. The CDR3 DNA reads as TGTGCCTGGAGTGTAACTGTTGGCTATGGCTACACCTTC. Translated, it gives CAWSVTVGYGYTF.

This chain uses TRBV7-9 with TRBJ2-7; weak D call: TRBD1 (7 bases). The CDR3 runs to 17 residues. CDR1 and CDR2 (germline): SEHNR, FQNEAQ (reference sequence). V lost 3 bases and J lost 0, with 18 bases in between. CDR3: CASSLQSGGSSSYEQYF. The CDR3 coding sequence is TGTGCCAGCAGCTTGCAGTCAGGGGGGTCGAGCTCCTACGAGCAGTACTTC.

This clone was seen a few times. The V gene is TRBV6-6, the J gene TRBJ1-1; 8 bases agree with TRBD1. V lost 2 bases and J lost 4; bases outside the gene matches: 6. The germline V gene encodes CDR1 MNHNY and CDR2 SVGAGI (reference sequence). The CDR3 loop spans 15 amino acids. CDR3 in amino acids: CASSYSGQGGTEAFF. In nucleotides, the CDR3 is TGTGCCAGCAGTTACAGCGGACAGGGTGGCACTGAAGCTTTCTTT.

The CDR3, as DNA: TGTGCCTGGGCAGTAGACTTAAATCAGCCCCAGCATTTT. Translated: CAWAVDLNQPQHF. The chain has TRBV30 and TRBJ1-5; D is unclear. Germline CDR1 is GTSNPN and CDR2 is SVGIG (reference sequence). The CDR3 length is 13 residues. Trimming stripped 5 bases from V and 4 bases from J, with 12 bases between.